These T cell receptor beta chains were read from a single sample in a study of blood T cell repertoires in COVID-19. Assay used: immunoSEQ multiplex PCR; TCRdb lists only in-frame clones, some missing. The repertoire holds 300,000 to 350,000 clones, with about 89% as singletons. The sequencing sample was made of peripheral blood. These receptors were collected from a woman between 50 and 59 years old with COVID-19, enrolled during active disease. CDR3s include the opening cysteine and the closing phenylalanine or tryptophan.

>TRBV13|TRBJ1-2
CASSYKDGDSLYGYTF
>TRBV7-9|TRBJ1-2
CASSQAGRERYGYTF
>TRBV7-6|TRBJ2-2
CAIPTLAGENTGELFF
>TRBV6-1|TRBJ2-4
CASSEGGIWAKNIQYF
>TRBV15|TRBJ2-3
CATSRQGERTDTQYF
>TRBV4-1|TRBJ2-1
CASSQRRPRAGHEQFF
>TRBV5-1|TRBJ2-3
CASSPRARTSGRAIPPTDTQYF
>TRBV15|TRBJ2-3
CATSRDSGSRTDTQYF
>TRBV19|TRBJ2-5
CASSPPSGWETQYF
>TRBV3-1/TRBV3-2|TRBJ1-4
CASSFPGGGNEKLFF
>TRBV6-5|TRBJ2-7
CASRISEQYF
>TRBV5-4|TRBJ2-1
CASSSGTGTVPDEQFF
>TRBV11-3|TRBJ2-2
CASSLASGRGGGELFF
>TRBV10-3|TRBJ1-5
CAIGGAGNQPQHF
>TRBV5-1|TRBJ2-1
CASSWEIGYTYNEQFF
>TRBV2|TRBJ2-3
CASSEGAGWASTDTQYF
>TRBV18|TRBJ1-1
CASSAGGAGSEAFF
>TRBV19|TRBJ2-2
CASSIGTKAGELFF
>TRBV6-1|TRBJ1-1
CASSETPGRLIF
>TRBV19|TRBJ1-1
CASSMDRATNTEAFF
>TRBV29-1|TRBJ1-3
CSVRGGSSGNTIYF
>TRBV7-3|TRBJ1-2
CASSVQGAYGYTF
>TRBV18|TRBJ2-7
CASSRSLEGRGYEQYF
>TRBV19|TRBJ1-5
CASSEAGGQPQHF
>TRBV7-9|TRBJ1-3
CASSARAGQSKGNTIYF
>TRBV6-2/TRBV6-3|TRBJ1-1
CASSRQRQGGTEAFF
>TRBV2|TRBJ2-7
CASRTGTSGYTYEQYF
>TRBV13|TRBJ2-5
CASSSSGRMETQYF
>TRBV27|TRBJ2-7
CASSLSLGQGGEQYF
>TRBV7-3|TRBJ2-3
CASSLKLAGGTDTQYF
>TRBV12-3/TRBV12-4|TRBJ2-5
CASSLTEETQYF
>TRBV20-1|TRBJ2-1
CSASLSLAGGSYNEQFF
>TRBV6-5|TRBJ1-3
CASSSVQGTGNTIYF
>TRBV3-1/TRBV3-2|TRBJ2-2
CASSQGPIFEELFF
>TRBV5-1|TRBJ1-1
CASSLMTAVNTEAFF
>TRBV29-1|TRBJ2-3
CSVEWTGDRGDTQYF
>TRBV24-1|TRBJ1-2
CATSDSTGAGGYGYTF
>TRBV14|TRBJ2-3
CASSQTSVDGTDTQYF
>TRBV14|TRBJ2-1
CASSHTTSGSYNEQFF
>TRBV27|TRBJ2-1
CASSSRQVSTYNEQFF
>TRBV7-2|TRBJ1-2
CASSLVVLTGAEGYTF
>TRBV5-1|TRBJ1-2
CASSLVAGGSTTGNYGYTF
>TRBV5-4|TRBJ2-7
CASRTDRGYSYEQYF
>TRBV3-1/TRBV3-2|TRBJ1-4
CASSRTLEKLFF
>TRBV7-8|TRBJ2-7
CASSSSPGTAYYEQYF
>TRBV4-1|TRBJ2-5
CASSQDSETQYF
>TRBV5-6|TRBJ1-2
CASSLLGRQGDGYTF
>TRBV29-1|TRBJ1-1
CSVARGEAFF
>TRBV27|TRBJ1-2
CASSFWGSLSNYGYTF
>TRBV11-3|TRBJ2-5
CASSPMPGGGQGARETQYF